The entry that follows covers one T cell receptor (beta chain) sequence. Germline V gene data show CDR1 as MNHEY and CDR2 as SVGAGI. This CDR3 region has 12 residues. Trimming removed 10 bases at V and 5 bases at J, with 14 bases between. These data belong to a study of cytomegalovirus exposure and HLA in healthy donors. Only in-frame clones appear in the TCRdb table, and some are missing; sequencing was by immunoSEQ multiplex PCR. This table has around 190,000 clones, roughly 88% appearing once. The receptor comes from a woman in her late teens or twenties in good health and CMV-seronegative. The chain couples TRBV6-5 to TRBJ1-2; TRBD1 might be the D (5 bases). The sequenced sample consisted of PBMCs. CDR3 region: CAIRVGAYGYTF. For the CDR3, the DNA is TGTGCCATCCGGGTAGGGGCATATGGCTACACCTTC.